The 26 T cell receptor beta chains below all came from one sample that was sequenced in a study of response to subunit inactivated influenza vaccine. TCRdb passed the RT-PCR reads through MiXCR, listing each CDR3 protein once. Among over 750,000 distinct CDR3 sequences listed, approximately 22% were seen once. This sample comprised PBMCs from blood, obtained about 5 days after vaccination. Source of these receptors: a man in his fifties or sixties who received an inactivated influenza vaccine.

This clonotype showed up just a few times. J is TRBJ2-1 and V is TRBV11-2, with no clear D. Between the trimmed V and J ends, which lost 1 base and 4 bases, there was a span of 14 bases. CDR1 and CDR2 from the germline V gene are SGHAT and FQNNGV. The CDR3 contains 16 residues. As DNA, the CDR3 is TGTGCCAGCAGCTTAGGACGTTTTCGTCGATACAATGAGCAGTTCTTC. This codes for CASSLGRFRRYNEQFF.

This chain links TRBV6-1 with TRBJ2-7, with 9 bases matching TRBD1. Germline V gives CDR1 MNHNS, CDR2 SASEGT. The CDR3 spans 17 residues. Losses at the gene ends were 5 bases for V and 0 bases for J; bases not matched to a gene: 11. CDR3 amino acids: CASSPRPGTGSSYEQYF. The CDR3 DNA reads as TGTGCCAGCAGTCCACGTCCCGGGACAGGGAGCTCCTACGAGCAGTACTTC.

The chain carries TRBV20-1 and TRBJ2-4; 7 nucleotides match TRBD2. With V trimmed by 6 bases and J by 0 bases, 5 bases remained unmatched. The CDR3 loop spans 14 amino acids. Germline V gene data show CDR1 as DFQATT and CDR2 as SNEGSKA (reference sequence). The CDR3 DNA is TGCAGTGCCGATGCGGGGGTAGCCAAAAACATTCAGTACTTC. Its translation: CSADAGVAKNIQYF.

The J gene is TRBJ2-5, the V gene TRBV24-1; 11 bases fit TRBD1. The V gene end was trimmed by 5 bases and the J gene end by 5 bases; junction bases not matched to a gene: 9. Germline CDR1 reads KGHDR; CDR2 reads SFDVKD. The CDR3 extends over 16 amino acids. The CDR3 sequence is CATSATGTGGGETQYF. For the CDR3, the DNA is TGTGCCACCAGTGCCACCGGGACAGGGGGTGGCGAGACCCAGTACTTC.

This clonotype has a handful of counts. The chain joins TRBV28 to TRBJ1-6; 10 bases line up with TRBD1. This CDR3 spans 17 amino acids. V trimming: 2 bases; J trimming: 9 bases; junction bases outside the gene matches: 10. Germline V gene sequence: CDR1 MDHEN, CDR2 SYDVKM. Written as DNA, the CDR3 is TGTGCCAGCAGTTTACCCGGGACTGGGACAGGGGCTTCACCCCTCCACTTT. Residues: CASSLPGTGTGASPLHF.

The gene calls are TRBV6-5 and TRBJ1-2; 7 bases are shared with TRBD1. This CDR3 spans 13 amino acids. V shed 4 bases, J shed 6 bases, and the junction held 5 bases outside the gene matches. Germline CDR1 reads MNHEY; CDR2 reads SVGAGI. The CDR3: CASSFETGHGYTF. The CDR3 region has the DNA TGTGCCAGCAGTTTCGAGACAGGGCATGGCTACACCTTC.

The chain uses TRBV5-1 and TRBJ1-5; no clear D. Per germline, CDR1 SGHRS and CDR2 YFSETQ. The CDR3 contains 15 residues. V gave up 6 bases and J gave up 2 bases, with 15 bases separating them. DNA for the CDR3: TGCGCCAGCAAGGAGGCCACCGGTGGCAATCAGCCCCAGCATTTT. Protein: CASKEATGGNQPQHF. Full variable domain (rest looked up from reference TRBV5-1 and TRBJ1-5): KAGVTQTPRYLIKTRGQQVTLSCSPISGHRSVSWYQQTPGQGLQFLFEYFSETQRNKGNFPGRFSGRQFSNSRSEMNVSTLELGDSALYLCASKEATGGNQPQHFGDGTRLSIL.

The chain joins TRBV5-6 to TRBJ2-2; D is uncertain. Germline V gene lookup returns CDR1 SGHDT and CDR2 YYEEEE. The germline V and J ends were trimmed by 2 bases and 3 bases, with 8 bases remaining between them. CDR3 length: 14 amino acids. DNA for the CDR3: TGTGCCAGCAGCTTTAGGACGCACACCGGGGAGCTGTTTTTT. Protein: CASSFRTHTGELFF. The full variable domain, in which reference TRBV5-6 and TRBJ2-2 provide the parts outside the CDR3, is DAGVTQSPTHLIKTRGQQVTLRCSPKSGHDTVSWYQQALGQGPQFIFQYYEEEERQRGNFPDRFSGHQFPNYSSELNVNALLLGDSALYLCASSFRTHTGELFFGEGSRLTVL.

The V and J genes are TRBV10-3 and TRBJ2-6; 8 bases match TRBD1. CDR1 and CDR2 (germline): ENHRY, SYGVKD. CDR3 size: 19 residues. Trimming removed 6 bases from V and 0 bases from J; junction bases left unmatched: 13. The CDR3 DNA is TGTGCCATCAGCCCATTTATCAGGGGGCGCCCCTCTGGGGCCAACGTCCTGACTTTC. Its protein product is CAISPFIRGRPSGANVLTF.

This clonotype turned up a few times. V and J are TRBV7-9 and TRBJ1-2; D remains unclear. Germline CDR1 is SEHNR and CDR2 is FQNEAQ (reference sequence). The V and J ends lost 5 bases and 7 bases respectively, with 8 bases between them. The CDR3 runs 11 residues. The CDR3 sequence is CASSATTGYTF. The CDR3 DNA follows: TGTGCCAGCAGCGCCACCACTGGCTACACCTTC.

This rearrangement joins TRBV4-3 to TRBJ2-6; D uncertain. V was trimmed by 0 bases and J by 0 bases, leaving 12 bases between them. The germline V gene encodes CDR1 LGHNA and CDR2 YSLEER. There are 18 residues in the CDR3. The CDR3 here is CASSQDLRFYSGANVLTF. CDR3 DNA: TGCGCCAGCAGCCAAGATCTTCGGTTTTACTCTGGGGCCAACGTCCTGACTTTC.

This clonotype was seen a handful of times. The chain carries TRBV10-3 and TRBJ2-7; D remains unclear. The CDR3 length is 11 residues. V gave up 0 bases and J gave up 7 bases, with 4 bases separating them. Germline V lookup: CDR1 ENHRY, CDR2 SYGVKD. As DNA, the CDR3 is TGTGCCATCAGTGAGTCTCATGAGCAGTACTTC. Translating gives CAISESHEQYF.

The chain uses TRBV11-2 and TRBJ2-5; TRBD2 agrees at 9 bases. Germline lookup yields CDR1 SGHAT and CDR2 FQNNGV. This CDR3 has 15 amino acids. V lost 5 bases, J lost 4 bases, and 8 bases stayed unmatched. This CDR3 reads CASSITGTSIETQYF. The DNA for the CDR3 is TGTGCCAGCAGCATTACCGGGACTAGCATAGAGACCCAGTACTTC. The complete variable domain, with remaining parts taken from reference TRBV11-2 and TRBJ2-5, reads EAGVAQSPRYKIIEKRQSVAFWCNPISGHATLYWYQQILGQGPKLLIQFQNNGVVDDSQLPKDRFSAERLKGVDSTLKIQPAKLEDSAVYLCASSITGTSIETQYFGPGTRLLVL.

Ten or more counts support this clonotype. V and J are TRBV9 and TRBJ2-1, with 8 bases fitting TRBD2. V trimming: 4 bases; J trimming: 6 bases; junction bases outside the gene matches: 9. This CDR3 spans 15 amino acids. CDR1 and CDR2 from the germline V gene are SGDLS and YYNGEE. The DNA for the CDR3 is TGTGCCAGCAGCCAAGAAACGGGGGGGCGCAATGAGCAGTTCTTC. Amino acids: CASSQETGGRNEQFF.

The V gene is TRBV12-3 or TRBV12-4, the J gene TRBJ2-7; D is undetermined. The length of the CDR3 is 12 residues. V was cut by 6 bases and J by 7 bases, with 13 bases left in between. CDR3 residues: CASSPQLSEQYF. CDR3 in DNA: TGTGCCAGCAGCCCACAGCTTTCGGAGCAGTACTTC.

In this sample, this clonotype turned up many times. V usage is TRBV12-3 or TRBV12-4 and J usage is TRBJ2-5, with 8 bases lining up with TRBD2. The CDR3 has 14 residues. V was pared by 3 bases and J by 5 bases, with 5 bases of the junction left unmatched. The CDR3 protein is CASSFREGVETQYF. The DNA of the CDR3 is TGTGCCAGCAGTTTTCGGGAGGGGGTGGAGACCCAGTACTTC.

V is TRBV5-4 and J is TRBJ2-3, with no clear D. The CDR3 runs 15 residues. Trimming took 0 bases from V and 4 from J, leaving 12 bases between them. Per the germline V gene, CDR1 is SGHNT and CDR2 is YYREEE (reference sequence). The CDR3 loop is CASSLAKDHADTQYF. The DNA of the CDR3 is TGTGCCAGCAGCTTGGCCAAGGATCATGCAGATACGCAGTATTTT.

This clonotype was observed a few times. V and J are TRBV11-2 and TRBJ2-7; 7 bases match TRBD1. Trimming took 2 bases from V and 6 from J; bases not matched to a gene: 7. The CDR3 has 14 amino acids. Germline V gene lookup returns CDR1 SGHAT and CDR2 FQNNGV. CDR3 sequence (DNA): TGTGCCAGCAGCTTAACGACAGGGTCGGGCGAGCAGTACTTC. Protein product: CASSLTTGSGEQYF.

The chain employs TRBV3-1 and TRBJ2-5, with 8 bases matching TRBD2. CDR3 length equals 13 residues. The V segment lost 6 bases and the J segment 4 bases; nucleotides outside the gene matches: 4. Per the germline V gene, CDR1 is LGHDT and CDR2 is YNNKEL (reference sequence). The CDR3 loop reads CASSQRGRETQYF. The CDR3 coding sequence is TGTGCCAGCAGTCAGCGGGGGCGAGAGACCCAGTACTTC.

The table lists this clonotype with a few counts. The chain employs TRBV25-1 and TRBJ2-5; TRBD1 is a possible D gene (5 bases). The CDR3 runs 15 residues. V shed 3 bases and J shed 5 bases, with 16 bases lying between them. CDR1 is MGHDK, CDR2 SYGVNS, per germline. CDR3 protein: CASSDDSGIWETQYF. Here the CDR3 DNA reads TGTGCCAGCAGTGATGATTCAGGGATTTGGGAGACCCAGTACTTC.

This clonotype was counted at least ten times. The chain has TRBV20-1 and TRBJ2-3; the D gene is possibly TRBD1 (5 bases). The CDR3 spans 16 residues. Germline V gene data show CDR1 as DFQATT and CDR2 as SNEGSKA (reference sequence). V dropped 6 bases and J dropped 0 bases, with 19 bases sitting between them. CDR3 amino acids: CSANDRYRSSTDTQYF. In nucleotides, the CDR3 is TGCAGTGCCAATGACAGATACAGGTCTAGCACAGATACGCAGTATTTT.

This clonotype was counted a few times. The V and J genes are TRBV7-2 and TRBJ2-5, with TRBD1 identical over 7 bases. This CDR3 region has 13 residues. The germline V gene encodes CDR1 SGHTA and CDR2 FQGNSA. V was clipped by 0 bases and J by 6 bases; unmatched bases: 1. The CDR3 is CASSLARGQTQYF. CDR3 DNA: TGTGCCAGCAGCTTAGCGAGGGGGCAGACCCAGTACTTC.

The chain employs TRBV20-1 and TRBJ2-5; D call uncertain. Germline CDR1 and CDR2: DFQATT and SNEGSKA (reference sequence). Trimming pared 2 bases from V and 3 bases from J, leaving 10 bases between. This CDR3 has 13 residues. The CDR3: CSARPPPKETQYF. The DNA of the CDR3 is TGCAGTGCTAGACCCCCCCCGAAAGAGACCCAGTACTTC.

The chain employs TRBV27 and TRBJ2-6; possible D gene TRBD1, 6 bases. There are 16 residues in the CDR3. Germline V gene data show CDR1 as MNHEY and CDR2 as SMNVEV (reference sequence). The ends were cut back, 6 bases at V and 0 bases at J, with 12 bases in the middle. The CDR3 DNA reads as TGTGCCAGCAGCTGGACAGCCCCCTCTGGGGCCAACGTCCTGACTTTC. It encodes CASSWTAPSGANVLTF.

This chain links TRBV5-1 with TRBJ2-5; 12 positions agree with TRBD1. J gave up 5 bases and V 0 bases, and 11 bases lay outside the gene matches. The CDR3 is 18 amino acids. Germline lookup yields CDR1 SGHRS and CDR2 YFSETQ. CDR3 residues: CASSLVPGTGGSSETQYF. The CDR3 nucleotides read TGCGCCAGCAGCTTGGTCCCCGGGACAGGGGGCTCTTCGGAGACCCAGTACTTC.

The chain carries TRBV4-3 and TRBJ2-1; no reliable D call. Germline V CDR1 and CDR2: LGHNA, YSLEER. With 0 bases removed from V and 4 bases from J, the gap between germline ends came to 4 bases. The CDR3 runs to 13 residues. CDR3 DNA sequence: TGCGCCAGCAGCCAAGAGGGTTACAATGAGCAGTTCTTC. It codes for CASSQEGYNEQFF.